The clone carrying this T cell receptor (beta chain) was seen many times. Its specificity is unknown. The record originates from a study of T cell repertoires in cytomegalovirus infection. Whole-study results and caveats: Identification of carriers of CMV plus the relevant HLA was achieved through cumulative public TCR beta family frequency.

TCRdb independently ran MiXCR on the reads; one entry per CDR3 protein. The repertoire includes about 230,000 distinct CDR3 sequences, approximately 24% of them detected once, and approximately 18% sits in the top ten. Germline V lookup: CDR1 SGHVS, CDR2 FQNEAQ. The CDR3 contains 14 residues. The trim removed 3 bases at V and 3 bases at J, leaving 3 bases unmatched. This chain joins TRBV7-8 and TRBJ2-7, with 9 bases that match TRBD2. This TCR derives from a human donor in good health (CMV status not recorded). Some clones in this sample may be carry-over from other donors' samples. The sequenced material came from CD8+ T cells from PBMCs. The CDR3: CASSFGTSFYEQYF. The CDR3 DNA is TGTGCCAGCAGCTTCGGGACTAGCTTCTACGAGCAGTACTTC.